This TCR beta chain appears in the sequencing data of a study of cytomegalovirus exposure and HLA in healthy donors. Points from the study as a whole: An analysis was carried out at a later point. It showed that HLA-associated TCR beta chains were more clonally expanded than equally common non-associated chains. Among TCR beta chains, those listed as cytomegalovirus-associated numbered more than 150.

CDR3 length equals 19 residues. With 60 Vbeta and 13 Jbeta primers, the PCR was carried out. Assay: immunoSEQ multiplex PCR; the TCRdb copy retains only in-frame clones and omits some. Among around 120,000 clones listed, about four fifths were seen once. On this clone: Its antigen is still unknown.

The gene calls are TRBV21-1 and TRBJ2-7; the D segment call TRBD2 is taken from the table without a DNA check. TRBV21-1 is assigned pseudogene status. The sample was PBMCs. The clonotype comes from a male donor in good health and CMV-seropositive. This CDR3 is CASSRKEGSEGEIPYEQYF. The DNA for the CDR3 is TGTGCCAGCAGCCGTAAGGAGGGGTCGGAGGGAGAGATCCCCTACGAGCAGTACTTC.